This entry describes one T cell receptor (beta chain). Possible read error: a much larger clone is one base away. These data come from a study of tumor-infiltrating lymphocytes in primary liver carcinoma. Study-level background: Sample yields of productive TCRbeta reads, ranging from roughly 3.65 to 7.13 million, were similar across tissue types.

They got blood RNA out of unsorted whole blood and also pulled out germline DNA. Germline CDR1 and CDR2: SQVTM and ANQGSEA. The CDR3 loop spans 12 amino acids. Using a constant-region primer together with ProtoScript II reverse transcriptase, TCR beta cDNA was made from approximately 500 ng of total RNA. For TCR beta, libraries were produced by three nested multiplex PCR rounds using slightly modified ARM-PCR. TRBV1-TRBV30 forward primers and a C-beta reverse primer were used in the first two PCR rounds, which each ran for around 10 cycles. A single record per CDR3 protein comes from TCRdb applying MiXCR to the multiplex PCR reads. The sample lists a few hundred thousand distinct CDR3 sequences, roughly 60% occurring once.

J is TRBJ1-1 and V is TRBV29-1; D not resolved. The origin of this receptor is a woman aged 30 to 39 with primary liver carcinoma and hepatitis B virus infection. The source material was peripheral blood. For the CDR3, the DNA is TGCAGCGGCCTCGGGGAGAACACTGAAACTTTCTTT. Its protein product is CSGLGENTETFF.